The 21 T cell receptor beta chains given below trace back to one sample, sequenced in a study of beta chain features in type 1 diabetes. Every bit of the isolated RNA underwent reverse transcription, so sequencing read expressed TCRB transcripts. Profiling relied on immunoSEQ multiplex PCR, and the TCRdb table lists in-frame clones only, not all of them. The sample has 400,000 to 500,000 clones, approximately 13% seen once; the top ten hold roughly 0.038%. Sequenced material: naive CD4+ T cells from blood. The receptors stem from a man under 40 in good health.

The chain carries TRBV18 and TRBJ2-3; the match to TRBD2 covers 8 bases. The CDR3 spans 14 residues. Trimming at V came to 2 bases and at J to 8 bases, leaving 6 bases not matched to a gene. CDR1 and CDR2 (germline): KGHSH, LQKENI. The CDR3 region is CASSPTTSGLTQYF. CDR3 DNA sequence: TGTGCCAGCTCACCAACCACTAGCGGCCTTACGCAGTATTTT. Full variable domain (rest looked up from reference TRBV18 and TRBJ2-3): NAGVMQNPRHLVRRRGQEARLRCSPMKGHSHVYWYRQLPEEGLKFMVYLQKENIIDESGMPKERFSAEFPKEGPSILRIQQVVRGDSAAYFCASSPTTSGLTQYFGPGTRLTVL.

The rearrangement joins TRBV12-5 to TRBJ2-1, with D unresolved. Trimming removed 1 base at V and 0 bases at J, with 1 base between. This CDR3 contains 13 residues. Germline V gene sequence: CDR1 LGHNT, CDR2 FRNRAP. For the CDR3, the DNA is TGTGCTAGTGGTTTGGGCTCCTACAATGAGCAGTTCTTC. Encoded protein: CASGLGSYNEQFF.

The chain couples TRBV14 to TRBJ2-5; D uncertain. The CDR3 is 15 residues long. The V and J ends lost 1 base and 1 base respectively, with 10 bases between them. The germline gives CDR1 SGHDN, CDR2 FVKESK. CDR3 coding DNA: TGTGCCAGCAGCCAAGCCGTAGGGATCCAAGAGACCCAGTACTTC. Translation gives CASSQAVGIQETQYF.

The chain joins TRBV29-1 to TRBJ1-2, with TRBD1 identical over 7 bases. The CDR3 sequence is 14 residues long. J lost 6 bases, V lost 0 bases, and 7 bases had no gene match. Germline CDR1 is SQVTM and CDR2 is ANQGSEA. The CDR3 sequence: CSVEEGQLTDGYTF. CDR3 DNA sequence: TGCAGCGTTGAAGAGGGACAGCTAACAGATGGCTACACCTTC.

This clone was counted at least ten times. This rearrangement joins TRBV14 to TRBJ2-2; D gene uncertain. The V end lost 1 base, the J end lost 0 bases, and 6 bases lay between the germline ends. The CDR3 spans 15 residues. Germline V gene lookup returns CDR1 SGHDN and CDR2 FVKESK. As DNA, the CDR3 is TGTGCCAGCAGCCAAGTTCCGGCGAACACCGGGGAGCTGTTTTTT. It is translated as CASSQVPANTGELFF.

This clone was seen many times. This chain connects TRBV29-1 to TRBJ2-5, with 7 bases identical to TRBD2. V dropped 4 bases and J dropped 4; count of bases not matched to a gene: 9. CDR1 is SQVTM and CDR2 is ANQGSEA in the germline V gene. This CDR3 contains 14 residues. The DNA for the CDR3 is TGCAGCGTTGTCGGGGGGTCGCGAGGAGAGACCCAGTACTTC. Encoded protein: CSVVGGSRGETQYF.

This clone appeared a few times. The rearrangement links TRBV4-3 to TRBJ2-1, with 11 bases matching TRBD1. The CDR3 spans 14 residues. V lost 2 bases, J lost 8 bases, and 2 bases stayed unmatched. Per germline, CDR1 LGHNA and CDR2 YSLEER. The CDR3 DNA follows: TGCGCCAGCAGCCAATGGACAGGGGGCTATGAGCAGTTCTTC. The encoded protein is CASSQWTGGYEQFF.

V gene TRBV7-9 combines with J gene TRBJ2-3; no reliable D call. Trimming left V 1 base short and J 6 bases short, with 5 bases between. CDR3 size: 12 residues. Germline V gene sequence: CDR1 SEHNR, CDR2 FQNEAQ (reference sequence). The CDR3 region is CASSLVRDTQYF. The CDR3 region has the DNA TGTGCCAGCAGCTTAGTGAGGGATACGCAGTATTTT.

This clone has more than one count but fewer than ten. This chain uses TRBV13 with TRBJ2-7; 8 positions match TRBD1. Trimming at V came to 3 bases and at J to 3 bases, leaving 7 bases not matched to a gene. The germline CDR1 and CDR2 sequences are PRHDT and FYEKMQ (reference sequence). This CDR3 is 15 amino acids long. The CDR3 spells CASSLPQGDNYEQYF. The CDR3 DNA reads TGTGCCAGCAGCTTGCCACAGGGGGATAACTACGAGCAGTACTTC.

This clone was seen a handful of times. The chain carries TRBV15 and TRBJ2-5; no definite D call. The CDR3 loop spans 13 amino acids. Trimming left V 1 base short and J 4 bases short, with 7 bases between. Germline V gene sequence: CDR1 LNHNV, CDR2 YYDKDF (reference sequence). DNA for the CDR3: TGTGCCACCAGCAGAGTCCTCGGAGAGACCCAGTACTTC. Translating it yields CATSRVLGETQYF.

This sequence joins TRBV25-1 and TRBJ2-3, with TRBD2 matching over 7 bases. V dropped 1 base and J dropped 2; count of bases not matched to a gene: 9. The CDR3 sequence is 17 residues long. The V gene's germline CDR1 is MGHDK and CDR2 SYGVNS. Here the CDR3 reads CASSEFSGGPITDTQYF. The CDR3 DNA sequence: TGTGCCAGCAGTGAATTTTCGGGGGGACCTATCACAGATACGCAGTATTTT.

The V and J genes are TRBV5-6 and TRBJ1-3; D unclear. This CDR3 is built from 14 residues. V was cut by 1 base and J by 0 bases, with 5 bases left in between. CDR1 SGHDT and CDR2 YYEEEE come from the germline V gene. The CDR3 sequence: CASSLLGSGNTIYF. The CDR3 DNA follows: TGTGCCAGCAGCTTGTTGGGCTCTGGAAACACCATATATTTT.

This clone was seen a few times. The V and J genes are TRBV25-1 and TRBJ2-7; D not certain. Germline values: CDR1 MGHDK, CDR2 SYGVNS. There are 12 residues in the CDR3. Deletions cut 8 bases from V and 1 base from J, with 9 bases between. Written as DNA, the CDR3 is TGTGCCAGCTTGGGGTCTTCCTACGAGCAGTACTTC. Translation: CASLGSSYEQYF.

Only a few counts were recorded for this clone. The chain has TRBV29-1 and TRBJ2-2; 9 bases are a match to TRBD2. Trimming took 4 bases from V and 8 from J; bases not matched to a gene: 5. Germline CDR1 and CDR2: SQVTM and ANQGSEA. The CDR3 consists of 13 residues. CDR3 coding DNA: TGCAGCGTTGGGGCTAGCGGGATGGGGGAGCTGTTTTTT. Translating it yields CSVGASGMGELFF.

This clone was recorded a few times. The CDR3 loop reads CASSLASGQGGEQYV. The CDR3 bases are TGCGCCAGCAGCTTGGCCTCGGGACAGGGTGGCGAGCAGTACGTC. J is TRBJ2-7 and V is TRBV5-1, with 9 bases lining up with TRBD1. Germline trimming cut 0 bases from V and 6 bases from J; bases unmatched to any gene: 7. Germline CDR1 reads SGHRS; CDR2 reads YFSETQ. The CDR3 is 15 amino acids.

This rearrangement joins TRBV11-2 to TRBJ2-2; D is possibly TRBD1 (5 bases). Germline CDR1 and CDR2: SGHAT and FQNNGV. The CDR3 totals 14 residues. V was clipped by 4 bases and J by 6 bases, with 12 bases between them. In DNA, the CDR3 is TGTGCCAGCAGCTCTAACGACAGAGCCGGGGAGCTGTTTTTT. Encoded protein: CASSSNDRAGELFF. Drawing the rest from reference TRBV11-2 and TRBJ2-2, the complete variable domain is EAGVAQSPRYKIIEKRQSVAFWCNPISGHATLYWYQQILGQGPKLLIQFQNNGVVDDSQLPKDRFSAERLKGVDSTLKIQPAKLEDSAVYLCASSSNDRAGELFFGEGSRLTVL.

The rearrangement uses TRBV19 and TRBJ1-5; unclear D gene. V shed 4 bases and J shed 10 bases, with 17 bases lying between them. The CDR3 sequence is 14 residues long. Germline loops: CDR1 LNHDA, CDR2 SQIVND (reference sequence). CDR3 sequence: CASSTLPPQSPQHF. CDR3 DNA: TGTGCCAGTAGTACCCTACCCCCCCAGTCTCCCCAGCATTTT.

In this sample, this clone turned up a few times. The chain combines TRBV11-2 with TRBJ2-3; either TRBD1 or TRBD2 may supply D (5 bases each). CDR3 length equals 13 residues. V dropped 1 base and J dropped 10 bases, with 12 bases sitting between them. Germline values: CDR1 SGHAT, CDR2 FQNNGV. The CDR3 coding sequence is TGTGCCAGCAGCTTAGGTTCGGGGACCCCGCAGTATTTT. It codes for CASSLGSGTPQYF.

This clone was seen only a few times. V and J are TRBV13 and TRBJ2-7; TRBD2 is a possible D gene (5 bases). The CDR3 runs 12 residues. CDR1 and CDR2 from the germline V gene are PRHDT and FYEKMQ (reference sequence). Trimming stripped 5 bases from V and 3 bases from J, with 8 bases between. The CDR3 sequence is CASSRGYYEQYF. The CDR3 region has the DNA TGTGCCAGCAGCCGAGGGTACTACGAGCAGTACTTC. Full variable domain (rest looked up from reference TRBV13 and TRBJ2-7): AAGVIQSPRHLIKEKRETATLKCYPIPRHDTVYWYQQGPGQDPQFLISFYEKMQSDKGSIPDRFSAQQFSDYHSELNMSSLELGDSALYFCASSRGYYEQYFGPGTRLTVT.

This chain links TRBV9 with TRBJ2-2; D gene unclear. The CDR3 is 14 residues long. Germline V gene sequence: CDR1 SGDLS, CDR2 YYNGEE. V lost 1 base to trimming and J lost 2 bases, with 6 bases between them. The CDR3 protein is CASSVTINTGELFF. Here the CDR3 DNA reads TGTGCCAGCAGCGTAACGATAAACACCGGGGAGCTGTTTTTT.

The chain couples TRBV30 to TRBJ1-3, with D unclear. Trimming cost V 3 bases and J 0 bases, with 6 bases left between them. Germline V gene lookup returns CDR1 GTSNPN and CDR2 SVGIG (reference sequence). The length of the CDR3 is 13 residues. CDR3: CAWRSSSGNTIYF. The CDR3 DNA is TGTGCCTGGAGGTCGAGCTCTGGAAACACCATATATTTT.